This T cell receptor (beta chain) was profiled in a study of T cell repertoires in cytomegalovirus infection. Study-level information: Both CMV infection and a matching HLA type were indicated by public TCR beta signatures.

This clonotype has a handful of counts. No antigen is known for it. Each CDR3 protein is one row after TCRdb ran MiXCR on the reads. In the table there are some 600,000 distinct CDR3 sequences, 20% to 30% of which are singletons. Study-level results: Individuals carrying CMV plus the relevant HLA were identified by cumulative frequency of public TCR beta families. Predominance within the ex vivo response was attributable to HLA-C-restricted CMV-specific TCR beta clonotypes.

Germline-derived CDR1 and CDR2 are KGHDR and SFDVKD. The CDR3 length is 13 residues. The V gene lost 4 bases and the J gene lost 3 bases, with 7 bases spanning the gap. The specimen was CD8+ T cells from PBMCs. The chain carries TRBV24-1 and TRBJ2-3; D may match TRBD1 or TRBD2 (5 bases each). The clonotype originates from a human donor in good health (CMV status not recorded). Some clones in this sample may be carry-over from other donors' samples. CDR3 nucleotides: TGTGCCACCAGTGAGGGGGAAACAGATACGCAGTATTTT. Translated, it gives CATSEGETDTQYF.